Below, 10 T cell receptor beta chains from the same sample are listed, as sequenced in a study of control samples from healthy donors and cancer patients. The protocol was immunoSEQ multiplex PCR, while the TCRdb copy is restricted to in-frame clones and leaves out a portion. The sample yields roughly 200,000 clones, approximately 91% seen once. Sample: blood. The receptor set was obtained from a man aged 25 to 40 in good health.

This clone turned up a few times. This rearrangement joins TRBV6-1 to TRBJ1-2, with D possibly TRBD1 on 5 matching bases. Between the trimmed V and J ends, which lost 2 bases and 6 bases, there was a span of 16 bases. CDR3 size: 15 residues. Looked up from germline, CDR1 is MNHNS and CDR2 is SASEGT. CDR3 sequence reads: CASSETTRRGDGYTF. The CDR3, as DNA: TGTGCCAGCAGTGAAACAACACGAAGGGGAGATGGCTACACCTTC.

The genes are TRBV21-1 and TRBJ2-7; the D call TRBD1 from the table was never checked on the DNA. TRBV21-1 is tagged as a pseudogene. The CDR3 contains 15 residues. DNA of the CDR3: TGTGCCAGCAGCAAAGTCCGGGACAGTGATATTGAGCAGTACTTC. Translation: CASSKVRDSDIEQYF.

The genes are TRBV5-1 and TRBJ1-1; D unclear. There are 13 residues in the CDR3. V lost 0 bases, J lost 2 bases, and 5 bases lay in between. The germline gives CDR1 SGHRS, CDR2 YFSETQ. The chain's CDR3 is CASSLGFNTEAFF. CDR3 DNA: TGCGCCAGCAGCTTGGGCTTTAACACTGAAGCTTTCTTT.

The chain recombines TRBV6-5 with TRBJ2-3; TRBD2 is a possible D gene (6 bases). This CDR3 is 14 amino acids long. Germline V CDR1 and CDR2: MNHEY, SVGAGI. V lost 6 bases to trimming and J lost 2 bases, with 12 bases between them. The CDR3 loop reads CASRGGLDTDTQYF. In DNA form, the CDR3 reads TGTGCCAGCAGGGGGGGTCTAGACACAGATACGCAGTATTTT.

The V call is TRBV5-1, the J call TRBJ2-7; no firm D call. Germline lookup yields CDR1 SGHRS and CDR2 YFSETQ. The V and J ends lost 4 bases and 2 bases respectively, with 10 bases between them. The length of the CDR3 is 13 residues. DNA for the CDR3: TGCGCCAGCAGCCTCACAATTACCTACGAGCAGTACTTC. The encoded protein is CASSLTITYEQYF.

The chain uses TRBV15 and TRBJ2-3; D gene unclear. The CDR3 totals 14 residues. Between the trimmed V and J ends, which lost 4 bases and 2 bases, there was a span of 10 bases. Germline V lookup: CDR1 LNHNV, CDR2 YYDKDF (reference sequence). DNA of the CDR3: TGTGCCACCAGCACCCCACTTTACACAGATACGCAGTATTTT. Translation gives CATSTPLYTDTQYF.

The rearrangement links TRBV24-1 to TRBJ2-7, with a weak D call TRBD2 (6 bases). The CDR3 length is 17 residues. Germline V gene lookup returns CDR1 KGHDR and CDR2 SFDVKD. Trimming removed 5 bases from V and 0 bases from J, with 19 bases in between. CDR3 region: CATSGSIPGGFSYEQYF. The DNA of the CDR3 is TGTGCCACCAGTGGCAGTATCCCCGGGGGTTTCTCCTACGAGCAGTACTTC.

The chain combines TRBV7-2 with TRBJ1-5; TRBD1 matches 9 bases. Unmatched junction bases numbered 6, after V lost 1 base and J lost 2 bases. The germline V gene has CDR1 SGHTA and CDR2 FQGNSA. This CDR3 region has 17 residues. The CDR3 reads CASSLGTGVWGNQPQHF. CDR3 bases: TGTGCCAGCAGCTTAGGGACAGGGGTCTGGGGCAATCAGCCCCAGCATTTT.

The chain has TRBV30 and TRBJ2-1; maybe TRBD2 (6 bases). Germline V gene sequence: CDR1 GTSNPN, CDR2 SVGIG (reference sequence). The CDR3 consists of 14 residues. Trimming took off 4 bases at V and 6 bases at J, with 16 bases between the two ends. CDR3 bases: TGTGCCTGGAACTCCGGGACTTCCCTCAATGAGCAGTTCTTC. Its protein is CAWNSGTSLNEQFF. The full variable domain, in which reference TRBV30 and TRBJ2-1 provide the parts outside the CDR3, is SQTIHQWPATLVQPVGSPLSLECTVEGTSNPNLYWYRQAAGRGLQLLFYSVGIGQISSEVPQNLSASRPQDRQFILSSKKLLLSDSGFYLCAWNSGTSLNEQFFGPGTRLTVL.

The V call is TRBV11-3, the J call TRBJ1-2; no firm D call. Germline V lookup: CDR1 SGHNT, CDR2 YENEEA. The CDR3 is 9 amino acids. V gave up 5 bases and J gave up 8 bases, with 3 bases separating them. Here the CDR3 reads CASSLGYTF. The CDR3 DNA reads TGTGCCAGCAGCCTCGGCTACACCTTC.